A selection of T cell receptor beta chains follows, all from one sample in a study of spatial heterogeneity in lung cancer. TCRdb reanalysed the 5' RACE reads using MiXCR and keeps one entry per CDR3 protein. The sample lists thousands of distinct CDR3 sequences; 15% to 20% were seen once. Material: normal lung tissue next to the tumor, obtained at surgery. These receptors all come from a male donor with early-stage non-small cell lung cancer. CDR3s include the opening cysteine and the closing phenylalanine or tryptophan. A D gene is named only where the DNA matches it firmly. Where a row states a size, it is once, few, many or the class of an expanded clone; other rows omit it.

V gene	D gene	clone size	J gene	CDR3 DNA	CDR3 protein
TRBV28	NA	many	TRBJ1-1	TGTGCCAGCAGTTCCCCTTCGAACACTGAAGCTTTCTTT	CASSSPSNTEAFF
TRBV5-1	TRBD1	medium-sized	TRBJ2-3	TGCGCCAGCAGCGCTACCGGGACAGGGGGCACAGATACGCAGTATTTT	CASSATGTGGTDTQYF
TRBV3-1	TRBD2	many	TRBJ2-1	TGTGCCAGCAGCCGCTCGAGGACTAGCAATGAGCAGTTCTTC	CASSRSRTSNEQFF
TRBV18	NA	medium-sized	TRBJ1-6	TGTGCCAGCTCACGGGGGACACTGAATTCACCCCTCCACTTT	CASSRGTLNSPLHF
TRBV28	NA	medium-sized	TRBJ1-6	TGTGCCAGCAGTTTTGGGACTCGAAATTCACCCCTCCACTTT	CASSFGTRNSPLHF
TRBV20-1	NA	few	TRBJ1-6	TGCAGTGCTCACCGGGACTCCTATAATTCACCCCTCCACTTT	CSAHRDSYNSPLHF
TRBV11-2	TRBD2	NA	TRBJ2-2	TGTGCCAGCAGCTTAGTGGTAGCGGGGGCCGGAGGGGAGCTGTTTTTT	CASSLVVAGAGGELFF
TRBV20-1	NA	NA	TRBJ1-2	TGCAGTGCTGGAAAGACGGGGAACTATGGCTACACCTTC	CSAGKTGNYGYTF
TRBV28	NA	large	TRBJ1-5	TGTGCCAGCAGAGCCGACAGGCTTAGCAATCAGCCCCAGCATTTT	CASRADRLSNQPQHF
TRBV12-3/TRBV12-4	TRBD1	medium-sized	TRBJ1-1	TGTGCCAGCAGCGCGAGGACAGGGGGAAACCCTGAAGCTTTCTTT	CASSARTGGNPEAFF
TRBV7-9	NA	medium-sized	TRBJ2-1	TGTGCCAGCAGCTCCACGGGGACCCTAGGTAACTACAATGAGCAGTTCTTC	CASSSTGTLGNYNEQFF
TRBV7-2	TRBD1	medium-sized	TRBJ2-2	TGTGCCAGCAGCGGGACAGGAGAGAACGGGGAGCTGTTTTTT	CASSGTGENGELFF
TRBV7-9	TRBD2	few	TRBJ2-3	TGTGCCAGCAGCCTAGCGGGAGCTAGCACAGATACGCAGTATTTT	CASSLAGASTDTQYF
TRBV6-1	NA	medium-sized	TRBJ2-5	TGTGCCAGCAGTAAGACAGCGTTCCCGACTATGTACCAAGAGACCCAGTACTTC	CASSKTAFPTMYQETQYF
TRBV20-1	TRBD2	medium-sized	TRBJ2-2	TGCAGTGTCCAGCGGGAGGGACCATCTGGGGAGCTGTTTTTT	CSVQREGPSGELFF
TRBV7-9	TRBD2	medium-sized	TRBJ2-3	TGTGCCAGCGCTAGCGGGGGGACGATCACAGATACGCAGTATTTT	CASASGGTITDTQYF
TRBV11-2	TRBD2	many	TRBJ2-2	TGTGCCAGCAGCCCCGGGAGGGTGGGGCTAAACACCGGGGAGCTGTTTTTT	CASSPGRVGLNTGELFF
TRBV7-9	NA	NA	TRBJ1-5	TGTGCCAGCAGCTTAGGACAGAGCAATCAGCCCCAGCATTTT	CASSLGQSNQPQHF
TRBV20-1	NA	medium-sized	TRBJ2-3	TGCAGTGCTAGAGATCAGATTAGGAGCACAGATACGCAGTATTTT	CSARDQIRSTDTQYF
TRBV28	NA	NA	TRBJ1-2	TGTGCCAGCAGTTCACCGGCTTTGAGCTACACCTTC	CASSSPALSYTF
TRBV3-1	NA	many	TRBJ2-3	TGTGCCAGCAGCCTAGGACACCTTGGAGATACGCAGTATTTT	CASSLGHLGDTQYF
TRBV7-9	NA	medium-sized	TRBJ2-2	TGTGCCAGCAGCTTGAGGACACGCAACACCGGGGAGCTGTTTTTT	CASSLRTRNTGELFF
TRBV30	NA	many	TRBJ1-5	TGTGCCTGGAGTTCAACGGGGGTAGGCAATCAGCCCCAGCATTTT	CAWSSTGVGNQPQHF
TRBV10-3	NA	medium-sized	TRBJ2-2	TGTGCCATCACCGGGGGGACAGTCACCGGGGAGCTGTTTTTT	CAITGGTVTGELFF
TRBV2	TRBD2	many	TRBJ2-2	TGTGCCAGCAGTGAACACCGGCTAGCGGGGGCCTACACGGGGACCGGGGAGCTGTTTTTT	CASSEHRLAGAYTGTGELFF
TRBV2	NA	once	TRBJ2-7	TGTGCCAGCAGTGATGACATGGACTACGAGCAGTACTTC	CASSDDMDYEQYF
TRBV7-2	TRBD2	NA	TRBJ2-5	TGTGCCAGCAGCTTAGTAGCGGGCTCGGGTGTGGAGACCCAGTACTTC	CASSLVAGSGVETQYF
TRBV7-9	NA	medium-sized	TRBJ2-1	TGTGAATCCGGGGACAATGAGCAGTTCTTC	CESGDNEQFF
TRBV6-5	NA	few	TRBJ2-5	TGTGCCAGCAGTTACGGCTGGCAGGGGATCGAGACCCAGTACTTC	CASSYGWQGIETQYF